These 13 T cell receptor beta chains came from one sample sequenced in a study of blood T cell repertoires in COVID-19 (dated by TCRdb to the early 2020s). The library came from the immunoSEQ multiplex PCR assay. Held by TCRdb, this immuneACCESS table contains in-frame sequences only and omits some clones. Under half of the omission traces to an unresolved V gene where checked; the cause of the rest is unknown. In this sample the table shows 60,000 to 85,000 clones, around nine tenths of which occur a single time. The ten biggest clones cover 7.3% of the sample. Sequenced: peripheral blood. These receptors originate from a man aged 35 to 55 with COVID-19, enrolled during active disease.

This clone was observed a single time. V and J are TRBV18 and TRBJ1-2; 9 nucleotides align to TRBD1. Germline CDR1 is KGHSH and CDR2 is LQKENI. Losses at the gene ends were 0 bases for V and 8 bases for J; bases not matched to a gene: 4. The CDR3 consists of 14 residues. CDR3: CASSPPGQGGGYTF. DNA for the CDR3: TGTGCCAGCTCACCACCGGGACAGGGTGGAGGCTACACCTTC.

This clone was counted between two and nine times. As DNA, the CDR3 is TGCAGTGCTAGTAAAGGGTCCGGGCAAGGGGAGCCCCAGCATTTT. It encodes CSASKGSGQGEPQHF. This chain connects TRBV20-1 to TRBJ1-5; tentative D call: TRBD1 (5 bases). Germline V CDR1 and CDR2: DFQATT, SNEGSKA (reference sequence). Trimming stripped 3 bases from V and 8 bases from J, with 20 bases between. The length of the CDR3 is 15 residues.

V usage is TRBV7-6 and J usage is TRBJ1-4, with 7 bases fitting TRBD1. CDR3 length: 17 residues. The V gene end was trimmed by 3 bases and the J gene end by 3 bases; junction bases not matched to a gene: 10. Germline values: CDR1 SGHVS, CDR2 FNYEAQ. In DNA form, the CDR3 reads TGTGCCAGCAGCTTTTTCCAGGGGGGCTCAGCTAATGAAAAACTGTTTTTT. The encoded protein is CASSFFQGGSANEKLFF.

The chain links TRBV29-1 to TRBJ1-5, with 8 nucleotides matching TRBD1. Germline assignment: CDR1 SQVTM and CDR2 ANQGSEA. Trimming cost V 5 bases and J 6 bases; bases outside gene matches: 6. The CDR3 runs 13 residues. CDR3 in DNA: TGCAGCGTTCGGACAGGGTCGGGTCAGCCCCAGCATTTT. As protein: CSVRTGSGQPQHF.

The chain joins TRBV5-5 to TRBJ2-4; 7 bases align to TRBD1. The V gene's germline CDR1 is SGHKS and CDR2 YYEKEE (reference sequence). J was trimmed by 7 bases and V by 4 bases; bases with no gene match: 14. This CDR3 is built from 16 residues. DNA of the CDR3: TGTGCCAGCAGCGGTGCGACAGGGCGTCTTGGGAACATTCAGTACTTC. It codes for CASSGATGRLGNIQYF.

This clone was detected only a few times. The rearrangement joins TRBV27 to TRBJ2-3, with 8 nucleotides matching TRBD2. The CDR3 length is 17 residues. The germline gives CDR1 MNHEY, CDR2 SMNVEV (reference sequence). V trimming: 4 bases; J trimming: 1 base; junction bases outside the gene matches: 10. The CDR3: CASSSALGRGGTDTQYF. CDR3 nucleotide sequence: TGTGCCAGCAGTTCCGCGCTGGGGCGGGGGGGCACAGATACGCAGTATTTT.

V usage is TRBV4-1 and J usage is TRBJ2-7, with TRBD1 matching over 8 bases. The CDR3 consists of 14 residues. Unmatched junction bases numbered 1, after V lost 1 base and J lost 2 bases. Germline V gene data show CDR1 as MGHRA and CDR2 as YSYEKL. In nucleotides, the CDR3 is TGCGCCAGCAGCCAAGCACAGGGGGCCTACGAGCAGTACTTC. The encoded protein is CASSQAQGAYEQYF.

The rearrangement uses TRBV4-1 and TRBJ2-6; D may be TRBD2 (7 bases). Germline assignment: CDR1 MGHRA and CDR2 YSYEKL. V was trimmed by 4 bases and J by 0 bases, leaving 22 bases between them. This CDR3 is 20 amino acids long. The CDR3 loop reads CASSPAHQGGGSSGANVLTF. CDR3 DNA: TGCGCCAGCAGCCCCGCCCACCAAGGGGGGGGGAGCTCTGGGGCCAACGTCCTGACTTTC.

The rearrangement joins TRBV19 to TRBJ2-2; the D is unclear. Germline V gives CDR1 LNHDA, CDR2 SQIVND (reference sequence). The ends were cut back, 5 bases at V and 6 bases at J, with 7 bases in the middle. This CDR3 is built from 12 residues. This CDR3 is CASSLLPGELFF. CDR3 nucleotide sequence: TGTGCCAGTAGTCTTCTCCCCGGGGAGCTGTTTTTT.

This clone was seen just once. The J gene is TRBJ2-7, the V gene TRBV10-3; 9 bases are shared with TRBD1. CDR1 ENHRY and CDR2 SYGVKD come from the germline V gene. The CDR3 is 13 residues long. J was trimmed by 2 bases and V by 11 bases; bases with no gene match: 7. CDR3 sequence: CAVGTGQTYEQYF. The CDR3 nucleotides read TGTGCCGTAGGGACAGGGCAGACCTACGAGCAGTACTTC.

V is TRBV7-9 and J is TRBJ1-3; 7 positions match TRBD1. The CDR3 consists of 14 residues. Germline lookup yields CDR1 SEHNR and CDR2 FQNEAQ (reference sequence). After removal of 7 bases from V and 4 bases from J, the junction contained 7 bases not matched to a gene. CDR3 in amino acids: CASNDREFGNTIYF. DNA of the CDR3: TGTGCCAGCAACGACAGGGAATTCGGAAACACCATATATTTT.

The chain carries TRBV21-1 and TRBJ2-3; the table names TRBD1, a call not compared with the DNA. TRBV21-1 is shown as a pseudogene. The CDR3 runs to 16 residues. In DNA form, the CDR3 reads TGTGCCAGCAGCAAGGTTGGGACAGGGGAATCAGATACGCAGTATTTT. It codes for CASSKVGTGESDTQYF.

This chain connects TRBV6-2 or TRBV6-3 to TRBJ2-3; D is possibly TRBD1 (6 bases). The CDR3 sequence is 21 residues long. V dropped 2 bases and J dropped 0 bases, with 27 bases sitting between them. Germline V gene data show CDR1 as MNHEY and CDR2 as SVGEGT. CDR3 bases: TGTGCCAGCAGTTACCCCTCAAAAGGGACACGCAACTACCTTAGCACAGATACGCAGTATTTT. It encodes CASSYPSKGTRNYLSTDTQYF.